Listed below are T cell receptor beta chains from one sample, sequenced in a study of shared clonotypes between healthy human individuals. Only in-frame clones appear in the TCRdb table, and some are missing; sequencing was by immunoSEQ multiplex PCR. Here the sample spans about 2.1 million clones, roughly 93% being singletons. What was sequenced was naive CD8+ T cells from PBMCs. These receptors were obtained from a man aged 18 to 30 in good health. Some clones in this sample may be carry-over from other donors' samples. CDR3s include the opening cysteine and the closing phenylalanine or tryptophan. A D gene is named only where the DNA matches it firmly. Size is stated for part of the rows, as once, few or many counts, or as a class when the clone is expanded.

V gene: TRBV11-1; D gene: TRBD2; J gene: TRBJ2-1; clone size: .; CDR3 DNA: TGTGCCAGCAGCAACCCTTTAGCGGGAGCCCCCCGGGGCTACAATGAGCAGTTCTTC; CDR3 protein: CASSNPLAGAPRGYNEQFF
V gene: TRBV5-1; D gene: .; J gene: TRBJ2-1; clone size: .; CDR3 DNA: TGCGCCAGCAGCTTCAAAGGACCTGAGCAGTTCTTC; CDR3 protein: CASSFKGPEQFF
V gene: TRBV5-5; D gene: .; J gene: TRBJ2-5; clone size: .; CDR3 DNA: TGTGCCAGCAGCTCGATCCAAGAGACCCAGTACTTC; CDR3 protein: CASSSIQETQYF
V gene: TRBV7-2; D gene: TRBD2; J gene: TRBJ2-7; clone size: once; CDR3 DNA: TGTGCCAGCAGCCCGGGACTAGCGGGAGAGCAGAACGAGCAGTACTTC; CDR3 protein: CASSPGLAGEQNEQYF
V gene: TRBV2; D gene: .; J gene: TRBJ1-2; clone size: .; CDR3 DNA: TGTGCCAGCAGGGCAGGTCAGACCACCTTC; CDR3 protein: CASRAGQTTF
V gene: TRBV4-2; D gene: TRBD2; J gene: TRBJ2-1; clone size: .; CDR3 DNA: TGTGCCAGCAGCCAATTCCTAGCGGACCCAGATTATAGCTCCTACAATGAGCAGTTCTTC; CDR3 protein: CASSQFLADPDYSSYNEQFF
V gene: TRBV28; D gene: .; J gene: TRBJ2-6; clone size: once; CDR3 DNA: TGTGCCAGCAGTTATCGGAGCTCTGGGGCCAACGTCCTGACTTTC; CDR3 protein: CASSYRSSGANVLTF
V gene: TRBV29-1; D gene: TRBD2; J gene: TRBJ2-3; clone size: .; CDR3 DNA: TGCAGCGTAGTGGGACTAGCGGGAGGATTAGATACGCAGTATTTT; CDR3 protein: CSVVGLAGGLDTQYF
V gene: TRBV7-8; D gene: TRBD2; J gene: TRBJ2-3; clone size: .; CDR3 DNA: TGTGCCACCTCTCTCCCGGGAGGGGAAAATACGCAGTATTTT; CDR3 protein: CATSLPGGENTQYF
V gene: TRBV27; D gene: .; J gene: TRBJ1-1; clone size: .; CDR3 DNA: TGTGCCACCTTCCTCCGGGCCAGTAACACTGAAGCTTTCTTT; CDR3 protein: CATFLRASNTEAFF
V gene: TRBV5-6; D gene: .; J gene: TRBJ2-3; clone size: .; CDR3 DNA: TGTGCCAGCAGCTTGTTCCCAGGCGGGGAGATCACAGATACGCAGTATTTT; CDR3 protein: CASSLFPGGEITDTQYF
V gene: TRBV19; D gene: .; J gene: TRBJ2-3; clone size: .; CDR3 DNA: TGTGCCAGTAGTATTCTGCGGACTAGCACAGATACGCAGTATTTT; CDR3 protein: CASSILRTSTDTQYF
V gene: TRBV14; D gene: .; J gene: TRBJ2-1; clone size: .; CDR3 DNA: TGTGCCAGCAGCCAAGGCCCTACCAGGAACTACAATGAGCAGTTCTTC; CDR3 protein: CASSQGPTRNYNEQFF
V gene: TRBV21-1; D gene: .; J gene: TRBJ2-7; clone size: once; CDR3 DNA: TGTGCCAGCAGCAAAGGCGGGGGACTAACCTACGAGCAGTACTTC; CDR3 protein: CASSKGGGLTYEQYF
V gene: TRBV4-1; D gene: .; J gene: TRBJ1-5; clone size: .; CDR3 DNA: TGCGCCAGCAGCTTGGACAGCAATCAGCCCCAGCATTTT; CDR3 protein: CASSLDSNQPQHF
V gene: TRBV7-9; D gene: TRBD1; J gene: TRBJ1-1; clone size: .; CDR3 DNA: TGTGCCAGCAGCCTAGACAGGGCAGCGAACACTGAAGCTTTCTTT; CDR3 protein: CASSLDRAANTEAFF
V gene: TRBV29-1; D gene: TRBD1; J gene: TRBJ1-4; clone size: .; CDR3 DNA: TGCAGCGTCGTACAGGGGGCGGGAGAAAAACTGTTTTTT; CDR3 protein: CSVVQGAGEKLFF
V gene: TRBV9; D gene: .; J gene: TRBJ1-2; clone size: .; CDR3 DNA: TGTGCCAGCAGCCCCGCCCGGGGCAAAAACTATGGCTACACCTTC; CDR3 protein: CASSPARGKNYGYTF
V gene: TRBV5-8; D gene: .; J gene: TRBJ2-5; clone size: .; CDR3 DNA: TGTGCCAGCAGCTTGGTTCCCGGCAGGGTCGAACAGTACTTC; CDR3 protein: CASSLVPGRVEQYF
V gene: TRBV27; D gene: TRBD1; J gene: TRBJ2-7; clone size: .; CDR3 DNA: TGTGCCAGCAGTGTCACGGGACAGATACTAATTTACGAGCAGTACTTC; CDR3 protein: CASSVTGQILIYEQYF
V gene: TRBV5-6; D gene: .; J gene: TRBJ2-1; clone size: .; CDR3 DNA: TGTGCCAGCAGCTTCTTCGCCGGCGACAATGAGCAGTTCTTC; CDR3 protein: CASSFFAGDNEQFF
V gene: TRBV19; D gene: TRBD1; J gene: TRBJ1-5; clone size: .; CDR3 DNA: TGTGCCAGTAGTCTTTACTCTGGGACAGCTAGCAATCAGCCCCAGCATTTT; CDR3 protein: CASSLYSGTASNQPQHF
V gene: TRBV5-3; D gene: TRBD2; J gene: TRBJ2-7; clone size: .; CDR3 DNA: TGTGCCAGAAGCTCACCCGGACTAGCGGGAGGGCCTGCCGAGCAGTACTTC; CDR3 protein: CARSSPGLAGGPAEQYF
V gene: TRBV9; D gene: TRBD2; J gene: TRBJ2-1; clone size: .; CDR3 DNA: TGTGCCAGCAGCGTAGGGAGGGTAGCGGGGTCCCAAAGCTCCTACAATGAGCAGTTCTTC; CDR3 protein: CASSVGRVAGSQSSYNEQFF
V gene: TRBV4-3; D gene: TRBD2; J gene: TRBJ2-3; clone size: .; CDR3 DNA: TGCGCCAGCAGCCAAGGAAGCGGGAGGATCACAGATACGCAGTATTTT; CDR3 protein: CASSQGSGRITDTQYF
V gene: TRBV4-2; D gene: TRBD2; J gene: TRBJ2-3; clone size: .; CDR3 DNA: TGTGCCAGCAGCCAACTCACTAGCGGGAGTAGCACAGATACGCAGTATTTT; CDR3 protein: CASSQLTSGSSTDTQYF
V gene: TRBV15; D gene: TRBD1; J gene: TRBJ2-7; clone size: .; CDR3 DNA: TGTGCCACCAGCGGAACAGGGGGCTACGAGCAGTACTTC; CDR3 protein: CATSGTGGYEQYF
V gene: TRBV11-2; D gene: TRBD2; J gene: TRBJ2-3; clone size: .; CDR3 DNA: TGTGCCAGCAGCTTAGTTCGGGGGGAGTTCACAGATACGCAGTATTTT; CDR3 protein: CASSLVRGEFTDTQYF
V gene: TRBV7-8; D gene: .; J gene: TRBJ2-3; clone size: .; CDR3 DNA: TGTGCCAGCAGGGATAGACGTGAGGATACGCAGTATTTT; CDR3 protein: CASRDRREDTQYF
V gene: TRBV2; D gene: .; J gene: TRBJ1-5; clone size: few; CDR3 DNA: TGTGCCAGCCGTGACAGTTTTAGCAATCAGCCCCAGCATTTT; CDR3 protein: CASRDSFSNQPQHF
V gene: TRBV6-1; D gene: TRBD2; J gene: TRBJ2-1; clone size: once; CDR3 DNA: TGTGCCAGCAGTGCCGAAGGTTTGGAGCGGGAGGCCTACAATGAGCAGTTCTTC; CDR3 protein: CASSAEGLEREAYNEQFF
V gene: TRBV4-3; D gene: .; J gene: TRBJ1-2; clone size: .; CDR3 DNA: TGCGCCAGCAGCCAAGATGCCGGGAATGGCTACACCTTC; CDR3 protein: CASSQDAGNGYTF
V gene: TRBV27; D gene: TRBD1; J gene: TRBJ2-7; clone size: .; CDR3 DNA: TGTGCCAGCAGCCTGACAGGGAGCTCCTACGAGCAGTACTTC; CDR3 protein: CASSLTGSSYEQYF
V gene: TRBV27; D gene: .; J gene: TRBJ2-1; clone size: .; CDR3 DNA: TGTGCCAGCAGTTTGCCACCGTACAATGAGCAGTTCTTC; CDR3 protein: CASSLPPYNEQFF
V gene: TRBV19; D gene: TRBD1; J gene: TRBJ1-5; clone size: .; CDR3 DNA: TGTGCCAGTAGTATAGCACAGGGGACGTTAAGCAATCAGCCCCAGCATTTT; CDR3 protein: CASSIAQGTLSNQPQHF
V gene: TRBV7-2; D gene: .; J gene: TRBJ2-1; clone size: once; CDR3 DNA: TGTGCCAGCAGCTCTGGGTTTTCGCCCTACAATGAGCAGTTCTTC; CDR3 protein: CASSSGFSPYNEQFF
V gene: TRBV7-6; D gene: TRBD1; J gene: TRBJ2-7; clone size: once; CDR3 DNA: TGTGCCAGCAGCTTAGGGACAGGGGGCGGCGAGCAGTACTTC; CDR3 protein: CASSLGTGGGEQYF
V gene: TRBV9; D gene: .; J gene: TRBJ1-1; clone size: few; CDR3 DNA: TGTGCCAGCGGACGAGAACAGGGCTATGACACTGAAGCTTTCTTT; CDR3 protein: CASGREQGYDTEAFF
V gene: TRBV10-3; D gene: TRBD2; J gene: TRBJ2-2; clone size: .; CDR3 DNA: TGTGCCATCAGTGATCGGCTAGCGGGACTGAACACCGGGGAGCTGTTTTTT; CDR3 protein: CAISDRLAGLNTGELFF
V gene: TRBV28; D gene: .; J gene: TRBJ1-5; clone size: once; CDR3 DNA: TGTGCCAGCAGTTTCGCCCGGAATCAGCCCCAGCATTTT; CDR3 protein: CASSFARNQPQHF
V gene: TRBV5-1; D gene: TRBD1; J gene: TRBJ1-1; clone size: .; CDR3 DNA: TGCGCCAGCAGCAAGGATCAAGCGACAGGGATGAACACTGAAGCTTTCTTT; CDR3 protein: CASSKDQATGMNTEAFF
V gene: TRBV7-8; D gene: .; J gene: TRBJ1-3; clone size: .; CDR3 DNA: TGTGCCAGCAGTCCCCGGGGGATTTCTGGAAACACCATATATTTT; CDR3 protein: CASSPRGISGNTIYF
V gene: TRBV4-3; D gene: TRBD2; J gene: TRBJ2-1; clone size: .; CDR3 DNA: TGCGCCAGCAGCCAAGACGAAGGGACTAGCGGGAGGTCGGGAAGCTCCTACAATGAGCAGTTCTTC; CDR3 protein: CASSQDEGTSGRSGSSYNEQFF
V gene: TRBV7-8; D gene: TRBD2; J gene: TRBJ2-7; clone size: .; CDR3 DNA: TGTGCCAGCAGCTTAGGAGCGGGAGACTCCTACGAGCAGTACTTC; CDR3 protein: CASSLGAGDSYEQYF
V gene: TRBV27; D gene: TRBD2; J gene: TRBJ2-3; clone size: .; CDR3 DNA: TGTGCCAGCAGTTTCGGACTAGCGGGAGGGTTTGTAGATACGCAGTATTTT; CDR3 protein: CASSFGLAGGFVDTQYF
V gene: TRBV14; D gene: TRBD1; J gene: TRBJ1-2; clone size: .; CDR3 DNA: TGTGCCAGCAGCCAAGTGAGACGGACAGGGAGCCCCTCGCATGGCTACACCTTC; CDR3 protein: CASSQVRRTGSPSHGYTF
V gene: TRBV28; D gene: .; J gene: TRBJ2-5; clone size: .; CDR3 DNA: TGTGCCAGCAGTTTGACTGACGAGGGGCAGGGGGAGACCCAGTACTTC; CDR3 protein: CASSLTDEGQGETQYF
V gene: TRBV7-9; D gene: .; J gene: TRBJ1-2; clone size: .; CDR3 DNA: TGTGCCAGCAGCTTAGCGCTGATAAGGGGGGCTGATGGCTACACCTTC; CDR3 protein: CASSLALIRGADGYTF
V gene: TRBV7-3; D gene: .; J gene: TRBJ2-7; clone size: .; CDR3 DNA: TGTGCCAGCAGCCCCGACGACACGGCCTACGAGCAGTACTTC; CDR3 protein: CASSPDDTAYEQYF
V gene: TRBV6-1; D gene: .; J gene: TRBJ2-5; clone size: .; CDR3 DNA: TGTGCCAGCAGTGACAAGTCCAGACAAAAAGAGACCCAGTACTTC; CDR3 protein: CASSDKSRQKETQYF
V gene: TRBV27; D gene: .; J gene: TRBJ2-7; clone size: .; CDR3 DNA: TGTGCCAGCAGTTTATACACAGCGCTGGACGAGCAGTACTTC; CDR3 protein: CASSLYTALDEQYF
V gene: TRBV14; D gene: .; J gene: TRBJ1-3; clone size: .; CDR3 DNA: TGTGCCAGCAGCCAAGATCTGGAGGGGACGGGAAACACCATATATTTT; CDR3 protein: CASSQDLEGTGNTIYF
V gene: TRBV28; D gene: .; J gene: TRBJ2-4; clone size: .; CDR3 DNA: TGTGCCAGCAAAGGTGTGCTAGCCAAAAACATTCAGTACTTC; CDR3 protein: CASKGVLAKNIQYF
V gene: TRBV27; D gene: .; J gene: TRBJ2-3; clone size: .; CDR3 DNA: TGTGCCAGCAGTTTATCTTTCCCAGATACGCAGTATTTT; CDR3 protein: CASSLSFPDTQYF
V gene: TRBV27; D gene: .; J gene: TRBJ2-4; clone size: .; CDR3 DNA: TGTGCCAGCAGTTTATCCTCGGGACTTAGGGTAGCGGACATTCAGTACTTC; CDR3 protein: CASSLSSGLRVADIQYF
V gene: TRBV7-2; D gene: TRBD1; J gene: TRBJ2-5; clone size: .; CDR3 DNA: TGTGCCAGCAGCCAACGGACAGGTCAAGAGACCCAGTACTTC; CDR3 protein: CASSQRTGQETQYF
V gene: TRBV7-9; D gene: .; J gene: TRBJ2-5; clone size: .; CDR3 DNA: TGTGCCAGCAGCTTACCGGGTGGGGGGAGAGAGACCCAGTACTTC; CDR3 protein: CASSLPGGGRETQYF
V gene: TRBV5-1; D gene: .; J gene: TRBJ1-1; clone size: .; CDR3 DNA: TGCGCCAGCAGCTTGGGGGCAGGGGCCGGCACTGAAGCTTTCTTT; CDR3 protein: CASSLGAGAGTEAFF
V gene: TRBV9; D gene: .; J gene: TRBJ2-1; clone size: .; CDR3 DNA: TGTGCCAGCAGCGTAGTGGACCGATACAATGAGCAGTTCTTC; CDR3 protein: CASSVVDRYNEQFF
V gene: TRBV5-1; D gene: TRBD2; J gene: TRBJ2-4; clone size: .; CDR3 DNA: TGCGCCAGCAGCTCCCAGCGGGACCCGGCCGGCGTTCAGTACTTC; CDR3 protein: CASSSQRDPAGVQYF